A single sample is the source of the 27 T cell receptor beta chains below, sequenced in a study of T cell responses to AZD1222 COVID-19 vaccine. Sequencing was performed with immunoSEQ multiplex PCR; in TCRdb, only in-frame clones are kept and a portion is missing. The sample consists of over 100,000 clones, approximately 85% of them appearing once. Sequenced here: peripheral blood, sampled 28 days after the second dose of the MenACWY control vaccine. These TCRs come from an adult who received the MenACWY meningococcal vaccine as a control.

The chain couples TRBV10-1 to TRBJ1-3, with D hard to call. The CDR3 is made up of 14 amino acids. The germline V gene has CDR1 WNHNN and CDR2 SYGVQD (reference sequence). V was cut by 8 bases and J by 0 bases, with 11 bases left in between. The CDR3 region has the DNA TGCGCCAGCCGACGGACCCACTCTGGAAACACCATATATTTT. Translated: CASRRTHSGNTIYF.

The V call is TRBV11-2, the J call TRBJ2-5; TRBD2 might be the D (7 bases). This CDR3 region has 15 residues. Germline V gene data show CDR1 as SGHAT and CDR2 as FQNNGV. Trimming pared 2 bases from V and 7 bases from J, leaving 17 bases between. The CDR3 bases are TGTGCCAGCAGCTTATCCTCTTCGGGGGGCTGGACCCAGTACTTC. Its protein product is CASSLSSSGGWTQYF. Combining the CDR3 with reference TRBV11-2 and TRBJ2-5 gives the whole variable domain EAGVAQSPRYKIIEKRQSVAFWCNPISGHATLYWYQQILGQGPKLLIQFQNNGVVDDSQLPKDRFSAERLKGVDSTLKIQPAKLEDSAVYLCASSLSSSGGWTQYFGPGTRLLVL.

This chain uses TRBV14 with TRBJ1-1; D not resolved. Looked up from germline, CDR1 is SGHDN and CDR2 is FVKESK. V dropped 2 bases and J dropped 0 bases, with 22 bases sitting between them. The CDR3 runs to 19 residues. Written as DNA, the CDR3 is TGTGCCAGCAGCCAATTTGAAGGGAAAGGTTTGCGCTTGAACACTGAAGCTTTCTTT. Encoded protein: CASSQFEGKGLRLNTEAFF.

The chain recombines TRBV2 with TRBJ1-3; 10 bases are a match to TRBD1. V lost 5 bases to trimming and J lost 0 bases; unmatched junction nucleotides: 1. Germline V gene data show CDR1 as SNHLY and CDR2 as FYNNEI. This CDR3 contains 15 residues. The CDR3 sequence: CASSRTGGSGNTIYF. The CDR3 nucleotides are TGTGCCAGCAGTAGGACAGGGGGCTCTGGAAACACCATATATTTT.

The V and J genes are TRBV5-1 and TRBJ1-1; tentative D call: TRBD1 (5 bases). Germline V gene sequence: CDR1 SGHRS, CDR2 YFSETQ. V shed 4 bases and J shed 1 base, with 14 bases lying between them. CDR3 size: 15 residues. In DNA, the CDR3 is TGCGCCAGCAGCCCCTCGGGGCGAGAGAACACTGAAGCTTTCTTT. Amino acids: CASSPSGRENTEAFF.

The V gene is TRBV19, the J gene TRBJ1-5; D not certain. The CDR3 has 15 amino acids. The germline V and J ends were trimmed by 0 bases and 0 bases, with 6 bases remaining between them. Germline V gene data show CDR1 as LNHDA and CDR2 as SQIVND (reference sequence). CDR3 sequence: CASSIEETSNQPQHF. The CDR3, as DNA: TGTGCCAGTAGTATAGAGGAGACTAGCAATCAGCCCCAGCATTTT.

The CDR3, as DNA: TGTGCCAGCAGGGCCGACAGACTCTCTGGAAACACCATATATTTT. Its protein is CASRADRLSGNTIYF. The rearrangement joins TRBV3-1 (or the pseudogene TRBV3-2) to TRBJ1-3; D perhaps matches TRBD1 (5 bases). The germline V and J ends were trimmed by 6 bases and 0 bases, with 12 bases remaining between them. This CDR3 is 15 amino acids long. CDR1 LGHDT and CDR2 YNNKEL come from the germline V gene (reference sequence).

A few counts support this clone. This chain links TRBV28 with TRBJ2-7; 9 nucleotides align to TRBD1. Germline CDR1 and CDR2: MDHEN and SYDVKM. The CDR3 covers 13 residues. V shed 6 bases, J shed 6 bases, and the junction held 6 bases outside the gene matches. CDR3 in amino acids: CASRSGTGTEQYV. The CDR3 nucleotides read TGTGCCAGCAGGTCCGGGACAGGGACCGAGCAGTACGTC.

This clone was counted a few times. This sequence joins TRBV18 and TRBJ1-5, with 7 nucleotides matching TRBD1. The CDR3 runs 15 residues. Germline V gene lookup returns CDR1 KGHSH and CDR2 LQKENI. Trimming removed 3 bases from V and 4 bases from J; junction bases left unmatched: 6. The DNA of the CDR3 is TGTGCCAGCTCACCTGGGACAGACCTGAATCAGCCCCAGCATTTT. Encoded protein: CASSPGTDLNQPQHF.

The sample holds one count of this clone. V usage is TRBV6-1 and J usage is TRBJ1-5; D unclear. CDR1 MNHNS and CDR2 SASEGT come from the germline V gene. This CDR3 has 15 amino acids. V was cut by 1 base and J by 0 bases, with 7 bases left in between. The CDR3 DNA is TGTGCCAGCAGTGAAGGCAGTTATAGCAATCAGCCCCAGCATTTT. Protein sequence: CASSEGSYSNQPQHF.

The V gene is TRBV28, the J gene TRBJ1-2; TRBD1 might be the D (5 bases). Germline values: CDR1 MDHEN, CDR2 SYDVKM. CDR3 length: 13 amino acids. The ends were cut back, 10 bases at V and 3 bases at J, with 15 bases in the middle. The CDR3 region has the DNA TGTGCCACCGGTTTGGTGACAGACTATGGCTACACCTTC. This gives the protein CATGLVTDYGYTF.

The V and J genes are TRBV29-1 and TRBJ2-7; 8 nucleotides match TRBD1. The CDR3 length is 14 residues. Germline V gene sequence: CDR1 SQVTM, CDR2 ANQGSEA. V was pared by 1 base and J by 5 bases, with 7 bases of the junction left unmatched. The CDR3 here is CSVEVSDRVNEQYF. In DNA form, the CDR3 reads TGCAGCGTTGAAGTCTCGGACAGGGTCAACGAGCAGTACTTC.

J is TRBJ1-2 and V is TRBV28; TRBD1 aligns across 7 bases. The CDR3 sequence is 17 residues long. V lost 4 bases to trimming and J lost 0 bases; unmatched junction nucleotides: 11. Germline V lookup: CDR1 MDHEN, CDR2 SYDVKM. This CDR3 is CASSSLTTGEANYGYTF. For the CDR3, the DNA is TGTGCCAGCAGTTCCCTTACTACAGGGGAAGCTAACTATGGCTACACCTTC.

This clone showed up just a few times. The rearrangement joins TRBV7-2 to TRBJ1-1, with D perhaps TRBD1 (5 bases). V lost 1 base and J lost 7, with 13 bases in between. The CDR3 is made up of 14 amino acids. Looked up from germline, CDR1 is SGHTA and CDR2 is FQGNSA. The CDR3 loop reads CASSLVVSGGEAFF. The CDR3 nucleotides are TGTGCCAGCAGCTTAGTGGTCTCTGGGGGTGAAGCTTTCTTT.

Written as DNA, the CDR3 is TGTGCCAGCAGCCCTCGGGGCCTTGGCTACACCTTC. This gives the protein CASSPRGLGYTF. The chain is built from TRBV5-5 and TRBJ1-2, with D perhaps matching TRBD1 (5 bases). Germline values: CDR1 SGHKS, CDR2 YYEKEE (reference sequence). Deletions cut 4 bases from V and 7 bases from J, with 11 bases between. The CDR3 is 12 amino acids.

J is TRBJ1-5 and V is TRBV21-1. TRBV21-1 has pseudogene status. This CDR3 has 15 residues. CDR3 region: CARMSGGPGNQPQHF. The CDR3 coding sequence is TGTGCCAGGATGTCGGGGGGCCCGGGCAATCAGCCCCAGCATTTT.

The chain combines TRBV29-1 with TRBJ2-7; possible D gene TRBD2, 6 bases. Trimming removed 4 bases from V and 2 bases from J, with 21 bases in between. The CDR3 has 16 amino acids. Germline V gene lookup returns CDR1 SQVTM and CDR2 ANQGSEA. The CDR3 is CSVGFPSRTGAYEQYF. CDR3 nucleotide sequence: TGCAGCGTTGGATTTCCTAGTAGGACGGGGGCCTACGAGCAGTACTTC.

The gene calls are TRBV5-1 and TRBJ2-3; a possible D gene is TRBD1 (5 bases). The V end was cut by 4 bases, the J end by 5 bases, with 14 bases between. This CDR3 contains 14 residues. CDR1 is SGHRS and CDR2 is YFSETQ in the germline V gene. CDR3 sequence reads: CASSPRAQGDTQYF. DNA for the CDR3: TGCGCCAGCAGCCCCCGGGCTCAGGGAGATACGCAGTATTTT.

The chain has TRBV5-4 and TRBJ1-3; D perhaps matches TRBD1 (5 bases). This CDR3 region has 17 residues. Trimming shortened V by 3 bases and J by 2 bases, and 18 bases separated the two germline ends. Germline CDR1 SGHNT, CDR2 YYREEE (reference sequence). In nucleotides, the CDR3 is TGTGCCAGCAGCTGGGGGACCGGACAAGCGACTGGAAACACCATATATTTT. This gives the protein CASSWGTGQATGNTIYF.

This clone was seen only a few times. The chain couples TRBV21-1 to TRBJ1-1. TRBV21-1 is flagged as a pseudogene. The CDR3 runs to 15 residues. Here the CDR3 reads CASSKFLGANTEAFF. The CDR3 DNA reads TGTGCCAGCAGCAAGTTCCTCGGGGCTAACACTGAAGCTTTCTTT.

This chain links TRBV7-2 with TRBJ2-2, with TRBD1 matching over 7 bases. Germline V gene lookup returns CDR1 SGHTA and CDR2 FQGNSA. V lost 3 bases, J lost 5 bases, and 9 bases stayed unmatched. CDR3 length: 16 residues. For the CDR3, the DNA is TGTGCCAGCAGCTTTCGCACAGGGGCAGGGACCGGGGAGCTGTTTTTT. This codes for CASSFRTGAGTGELFF. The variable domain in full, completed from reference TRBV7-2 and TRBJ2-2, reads GAGVSQSPSNKVTEKGKDVELRCDPISGHTALYWYRQSLGQGLEFLIYFQGNSAPDKSGLPSDRFSAERTGGSVSTLTIQRTQQEDSAVYLCASSFRTGAGTGELFFGEGSRLTVL.

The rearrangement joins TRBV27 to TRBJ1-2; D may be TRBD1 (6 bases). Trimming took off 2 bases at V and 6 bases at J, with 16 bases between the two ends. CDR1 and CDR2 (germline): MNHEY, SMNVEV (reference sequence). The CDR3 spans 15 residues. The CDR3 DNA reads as TGTGCCAGCAGTTTAGGTGCCGGGGGCGGAGATGGCTACACCTTC. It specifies CASSLGAGGGDGYTF.

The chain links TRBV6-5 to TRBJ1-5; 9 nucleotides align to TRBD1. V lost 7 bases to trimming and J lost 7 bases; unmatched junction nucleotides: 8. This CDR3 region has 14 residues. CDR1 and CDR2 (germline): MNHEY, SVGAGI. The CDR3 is CASTSGTGWQPQHF. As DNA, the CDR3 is TGTGCCAGCACCTCCGGGACAGGGTGGCAGCCCCAGCATTTT.

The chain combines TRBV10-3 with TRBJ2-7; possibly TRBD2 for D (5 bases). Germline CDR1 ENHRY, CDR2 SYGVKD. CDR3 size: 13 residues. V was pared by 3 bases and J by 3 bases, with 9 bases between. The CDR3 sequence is CAISELSGYEQYV. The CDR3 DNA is TGTGCCATCAGTGAATTAAGCGGCTACGAGCAGTACGTC.

CDR3 DNA sequence: TGTGCCAGCAGTAACCGGGACGGAACGTATGAGCAGTTCTTC. Protein: CASSNRDGTYEQFF. The chain has TRBV6-5 and TRBJ2-1; D is tentatively TRBD1 or TRBD2 (5 bases each). This CDR3 spans 14 amino acids. V lost 5 bases and J lost 8, with 16 bases in between. Germline-derived CDR1 and CDR2 are MNHEY and SVGAGI.

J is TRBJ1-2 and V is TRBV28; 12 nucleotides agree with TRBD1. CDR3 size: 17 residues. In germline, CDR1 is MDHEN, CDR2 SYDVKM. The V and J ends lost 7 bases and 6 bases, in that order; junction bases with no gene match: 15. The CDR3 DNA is TGTGCCAGCACCCCACCCCCACCGGGACAGGGGGCCAATGGCTACACCTTC. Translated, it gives CASTPPPPGQGANGYTF.

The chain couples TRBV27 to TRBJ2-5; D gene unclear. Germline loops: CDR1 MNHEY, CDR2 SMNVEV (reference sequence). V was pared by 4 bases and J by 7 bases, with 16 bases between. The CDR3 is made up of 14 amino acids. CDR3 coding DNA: TGTGCCAGCAGTTCGGGCCCGGTCGCCGTGACCCAGTACTTC. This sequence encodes CASSSGPVAVTQYF.